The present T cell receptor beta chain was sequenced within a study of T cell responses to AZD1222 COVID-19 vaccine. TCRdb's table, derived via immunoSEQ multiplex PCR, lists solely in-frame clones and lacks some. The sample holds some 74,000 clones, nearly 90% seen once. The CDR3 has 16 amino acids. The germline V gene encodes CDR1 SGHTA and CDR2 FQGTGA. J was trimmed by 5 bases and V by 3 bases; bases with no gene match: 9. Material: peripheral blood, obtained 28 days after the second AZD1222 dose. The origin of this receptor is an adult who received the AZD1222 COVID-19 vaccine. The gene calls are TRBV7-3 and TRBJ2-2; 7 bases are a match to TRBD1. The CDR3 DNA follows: TGTGCCAGCAGCTTTCGAGGGACAGCCTTGACCGGGGAGCTGTTTTTT. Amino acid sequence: CASSFRGTALTGELFF.